This T cell receptor (beta chain) is from a study of T cell responses to AZD1222 COVID-19 vaccine. Findings of the study overall: Two AZD1222 doses significantly raised spike-specific TCR breadth and depth over controls. Among AZD1222 vaccinees, only 5 to 7 were seropositive at baseline. Vaccine-associated CD4 TCRs spanned spike, dominant at 160-218 and 743-854. Only after the peak T cell response were repertoires sampled.

TCRdb's copy holds only in-frame clones and misses some; the assay was immunoSEQ multiplex PCR. The sample gives 130,000 to 150,000 clones, around 83% of which show up once; approximately 4.7% is in the top ten. CDR1 and CDR2 from the germline V gene are GTSNPN and SVGIG (reference sequence). Losses at the gene ends were 4 bases for V and 4 bases for J; bases not matched to a gene: 11. The length of the CDR3 is 18 residues. A remark on this clone: What it binds is not known.

The TCR was taken from an adult who received the AZD1222 COVID-19 vaccine. The sequencing used peripheral blood, collected 28 days after the second AZD1222 dose. This chain links TRBV30 with TRBJ2-1; 15 nucleotides align to TRBD2. CDR3 region: CAWTMGLAGGRGYNEQFF. DNA of the CDR3: TGTGCCTGGACTATGGGACTAGCGGGGGGCCGGGGGTACAATGAGCAGTTCTTC.